This is a list of T cell receptor beta chains from one sample in a study of T cell changes during pregnancy in multiple sclerosis. The method was immunoSEQ multiplex PCR; TCRdb's version includes in-frame clones alone and lacks a portion of them. This sample carries tens of thousands of clones, 80% to 95% of them seen once, and the ten largest clones take about 0.73%. Sequencing was performed on CD4+ T cells from peripheral blood mononuclear cells, taken in the first trimester of pregnancy. Every receptor here comes from a female donor with multiple sclerosis, enrolled in a pregnancy study. CDR3s include the opening cysteine and the closing phenylalanine or tryptophan. A D gene is named only where the DNA matches it firmly. Rows may omit the clone size; those that give it use once, few, many or a size class.

D	length	size	J	V	CDR3	DNA
TRBD1	15	NA	TRBJ1-4	TRBV4-3	CASSQDSRQGASLFF	TGCGCCAGCAGCCAAGACTCTCGGCAGGGGGCTTCACTGTTTTTT
NA	14	NA	TRBJ2-3	TRBV11-2	CASRESRLADTQYF	TGTGCCAGCAGGGAGAGTAGATTGGCAGATACGCAGTATTTT
TRBD2	13	NA	TRBJ2-7	TRBV6-4	CASSALSGTEQYF	TGTGCCAGCAGTGCCCTCAGCGGGACCGAGCAGTACTTC
NA	15	NA	TRBJ1-1	TRBV28	CASSTALNLNTEAFF	TGTGCCAGCAGTACTGCTCTGAACTTGAACACTGAAGCTTTCTTT
NA	17	NA	TRBJ2-1	TRBV7-3	CASSLIGGSSSYNEQFF	TGTGCCAGCAGCTTAATCGGCGGGTCGAGCTCCTACAATGAGCAGTTCTTC
NA	13	NA	TRBJ1-1	TRBV27	CASSSLQGSEAFF	TGTGCCAGCAGTTCCCTACAGGGTAGTGAAGCTTTCTTT
TRBD2	17	NA	TRBJ2-5	TRBV7-2	CASSPRLAGGPGETQYF	TGTGCCAGCAGCCCCCGACTAGCGGGGGGCCCGGGTGAGACCCAGTACTTC
NA	13	NA	TRBJ1-5	TRBV10-2	CASSESQGQPQHF	TGCGCCAGCAGTGAGTCGCAGGGTCAGCCCCAGCATTTT
NA	15	NA	TRBJ2-3	TRBV9	CASSVRDTRTDTQYF	TGTGCCAGCAGCGTCCGGGACACTCGCACAGATACGCAGTATTTT
TRBD2	14	NA	TRBJ2-7	TRBV15	CATSKAGVGYEQYF	TGTGCCACCAGCAAGGCGGGAGTCGGCTACGAGCAGTACTTC
NA	11	NA	TRBJ2-7	TRBV6-6	CAIRGRYEQYF	TGTGCCATCAGGGGGAGGTACGAGCAGTACTTC
NA	16	NA	TRBJ2-5	TRBV2	CASRLRRETTRKTQYF	TGTGCCAGCAGACTACGCCGCGAGACGACCCGGAAGACCCAGTACTTC
TRBD2	16	NA	TRBJ2-1	TRBV7-6	CASSWLAGGSRDEQFF	TGTGCCAGCAGCTGGCTAGCGGGAGGATCTCGAGATGAGCAGTTCTTC
TRBD2	12	NA	TRBJ2-1	TRBV30	CAWRSLREGQFF	TGTGCCTGGAGGTCCCTCCGGGAGGGGCAGTTCTTC
TRBD1	14	once	TRBJ2-7	TRBV5-4	CASSLGTGIYEQYF	TGTGCCAGCAGCTTAGGGACAGGGATTTACGAGCAGTACTTC
NA	14	NA	TRBJ2-3	TRBV19	CASSIVAATDTQYF	TGTGCCAGTAGTATAGTTGCGGCCACAGATACGCAGTATTTT
TRBD1	14	NA	TRBJ1-6	TRBV7-9	CASSSDRAVSPLHF	TGTGCCAGCAGTTCCGACAGGGCGGTTTCACCCCTCCACTTT
TRBD2	15	NA	TRBJ2-1	TRBV7-8	CASSGLAGAYNEQFF	TGTGCCAGCAGCGGACTAGCGGGGGCCTACAATGAGCAGTTCTTC
NA	14	NA	TRBJ1-1	TRBV5-1	CASSLTGGVTEAFF	TGCGCCAGCAGCTTGACTGGGGGGGTCACTGAAGCTTTCTTT
NA	14	once	TRBJ1-4	TRBV10-3	CAISEQGANEKLFF	TGTGCCATCAGTGAACAGGGTGCCAATGAAAAACTGTTTTTT
TRBD1	18	NA	TRBJ2-7	TRBV7-2	CASSLARDRVISVYEQYF	TGTGCCAGCAGCTTAGCGCGGGACAGGGTTATATCGGTATACGAGCAGTACTTC